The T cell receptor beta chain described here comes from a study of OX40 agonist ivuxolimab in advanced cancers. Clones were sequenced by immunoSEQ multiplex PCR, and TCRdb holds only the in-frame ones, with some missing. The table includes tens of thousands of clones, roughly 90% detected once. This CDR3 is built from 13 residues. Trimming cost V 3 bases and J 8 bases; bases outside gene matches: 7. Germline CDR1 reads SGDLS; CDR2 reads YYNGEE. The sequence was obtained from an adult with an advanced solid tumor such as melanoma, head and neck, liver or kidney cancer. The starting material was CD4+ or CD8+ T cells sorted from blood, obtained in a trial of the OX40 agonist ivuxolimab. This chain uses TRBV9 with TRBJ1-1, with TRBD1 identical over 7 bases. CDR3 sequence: CASSAGGTVEAFF. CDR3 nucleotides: TGTGCCAGCAGCGCAGGGGGGACGGTCGAAGCTTTCTTT.